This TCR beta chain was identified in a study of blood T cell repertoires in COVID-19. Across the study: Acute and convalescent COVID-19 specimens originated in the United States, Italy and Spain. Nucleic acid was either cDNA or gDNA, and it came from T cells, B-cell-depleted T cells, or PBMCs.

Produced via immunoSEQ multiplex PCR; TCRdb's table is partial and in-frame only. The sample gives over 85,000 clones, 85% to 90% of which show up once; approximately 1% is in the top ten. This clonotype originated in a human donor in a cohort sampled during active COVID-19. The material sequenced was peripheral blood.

In DNA, the CDR3 is TGTGCCAGCAGTTTGAGTAGCAATCAGCCCCAGCATTTT. It translates to CASSLSSNQPQHF. V gene TRBV27 combines with J gene TRBJ1-5, with no clear D. V was pared by 3 bases and J by 0 bases, with 3 bases between. Germline CDR1 MNHEY, CDR2 SMNVEV (reference sequence). The CDR3 is 13 residues long.